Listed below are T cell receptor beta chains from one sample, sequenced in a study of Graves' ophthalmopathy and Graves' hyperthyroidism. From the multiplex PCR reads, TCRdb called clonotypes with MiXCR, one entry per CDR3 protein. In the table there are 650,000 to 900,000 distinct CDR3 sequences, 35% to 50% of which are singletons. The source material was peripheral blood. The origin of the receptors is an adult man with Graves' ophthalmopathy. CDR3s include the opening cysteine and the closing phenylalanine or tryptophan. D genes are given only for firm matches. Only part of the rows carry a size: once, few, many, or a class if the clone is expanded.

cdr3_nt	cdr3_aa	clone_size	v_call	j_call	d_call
TGTGCCAGCAGTTACACCGGACAGAGAGCCGGGGTTCAGCCCCAGCATTTT	CASSYTGQRAGVQPQHF	-	TRBV24-1	TRBJ1-5	-
TGTGCCAGCGGCCTACAGGGGGCAGGCAACTCCGAGCAGTACTTC	CASGLQGAGNSEQYF	-	TRBV7-8	TRBJ2-7	TRBD1
TGTGCCAGCAGCTCCCCCTTAGACCGAAGGCCACTCCTCGAGCAGTACTTC	CASSSPLDRRPLLEQYF	few	TRBV11-3	TRBJ2-7	-
TGTGCCAGCAGCCCGGGACCGAGATCCAGTTCTAACTATGGCTACACCTTC	CASSPGPRSSSNYGYTF	once	TRBV6-5	TRBJ1-2	-
TGTGCCACCAGCAGTGCCCGGACAGGGAGGGACACTGAAGCTTTCTTT	CATSSARTGRDTEAFF	-	TRBV15	TRBJ1-1	TRBD1
TGTGCCAGCAGGGGACAGGACAATCAGCCCCAGCATTTT	CASRGQDNQPQHF	many	TRBV12-3/TRBV12-4	TRBJ1-5	TRBD1
TGTGCCATCAGTTACTCCCAGGGGAGGGACACTGAAGCTTTCTTT	CAISYSQGRDTEAFF	-	TRBV6-2/TRBV6-3	TRBJ1-1	-
TGTGCCAGCAGTGAATGGGATGGAAAGAACACTGAAGCTTTCTTT	CASSEWDGKNTEAFF	-	TRBV2	TRBJ1-1	-
TGTGCCTCCCGGGTCCGGGGAGGGACCCAGTACTTC	CASRVRGGTQYF	-	TRBV15	TRBJ2-5	-
TGTGCCAGCAGCATATCGGCTAGCGGGAACGAGCAGTACTTC	CASSISASGNEQYF	many	TRBV7-2	TRBJ2-7	TRBD2
TGCAGTGCAGGAGTAGAGGGGCAATCACCCCTCCACTTT	CSAGVEGQSPLHF	-	TRBV20-1	TRBJ1-6	-
TGTGCCTGGAGTGGTGTGGGACTCCCGCTCGCTTTCTTT	CAWSGVGLPLAFF	-	TRBV29-1	TRBJ1-1	-
TGCAGTGCTCACACAGGGGGCGGGGAGACCCAGTACTTC	CSAHTGGGETQYF	many	TRBV20-1	TRBJ2-5	TRBD1
TGTGCCAGCAGTTGGTCGGTGGGGACCGGGGAGCTGTTTTTT	CASSWSVGTGELFF	-	TRBV25-1	TRBJ2-2	-
TGCAGTGCTAGGAACGCTGAGCGCGACACCGGGGAGCTGTTTTTT	CSARNAERDTGELFF	-	TRBV20-1	TRBJ2-2	-
TGTGCCAGCAGCTTATATGAGGGGGTGGGAGAGACCTTC	CASSLYEGVGETF	-	TRBV7-2	TRBJ1-2	-
TGCAGCGTTGACGACACCGGGGCCAACGTCCTGACTTTC	CSVDDTGANVLTF	-	TRBV29-1	TRBJ2-6	-
TGTGCCAGCAGTTACCCGGACAGGGCGGGCGAGCAGTACTTC	CASSYPDRAGEQYF	few	TRBV6-5	TRBJ2-7	TRBD1
TGTGCCATCAGTGAGCGTCACGGACGGGAATCACCCCTCCACTTT	CAISERHGRESPLHF	-	TRBV10-3	TRBJ1-6	-
TGTGCCAGCAGCTTAGGACAGAGTCAGTACTTC	CASSLGQSQYF	once	TRBV7-9	TRBJ2-5	-
TGTGCCAGCAGCCAGCTCGTCTGGGGACAGGAAAAACTGTTTTTT	CASSQLVWGQEKLFF	-	TRBV7-9	TRBJ1-4	TRBD1
TGTGCCAGCAGCCCTCCCACTGACAGGGTACACCGTGAGCAGTTCTTC	CASSPPTDRVHREQFF	few	TRBV7-2	TRBJ2-1	TRBD1
TGCAGCGTTGACCCCGGGACAGGGCCTACTGAGACCCAGTACTTC	CSVDPGTGPTETQYF	-	TRBV29-1	TRBJ2-5	TRBD1
TGTGCCTGCAGTGCTATCCCCCAGGTCAATAATTCACCCCTCCACTTT	CACSAIPQVNNSPLHF	-	TRBV25-1	TRBJ1-6	-
TGTGCCAGCAGCTTATCAGGCATCCCGGGGGGAGAGCAGTACTTC	CASSLSGIPGGEQYF	few	TRBV7-9	TRBJ2-7	TRBD2
TGTGCCAGCAGCGCCGAGTGGGCGGGCGTCGAGCAGTACTTC	CASSAEWAGVEQYF	many	TRBV7-2	TRBJ2-7	-
TGCGCCAGCAGCCAAGCCTATCAGGTCGCCTCCTACGAGCAGTACTTC	CASSQAYQVASYEQYF	-	TRBV7-9	TRBJ2-7	-
TGCGCCAGCAGCGACAGGAGAAACGGTGGCTACACCTTC	CASSDRRNGGYTF	many	TRBV10-2	TRBJ1-2	-
TGTGCCAGCAGCCAACGGCGGGACAGCTTCCAAGAGACCCAGTACTTC	CASSQRRDSFQETQYF	-	TRBV7-9	TRBJ2-5	-
TGTGCCAGCAGCCAAGAGGGGCCAGGGGAATACGGCTACACCTTC	CASSQEGPGEYGYTF	-	TRBV9	TRBJ1-2	-
TGTGCCAGCAGTTTTCGACAGGACAGTTCACCCCTCCACTTT	CASSFRQDSSPLHF	-	TRBV12-3/TRBV12-4	TRBJ1-6	-
TGCAGTGCTAGAGCGGGAGAGTATACGCAGTATTTT	CSARAGEYTQYF	-	TRBV20-1	TRBJ2-3	-
TGTGCCAGCAGCCCCAGCTCGGGTGTTGGGGAGCAGTACTTC	CASSPSSGVGEQYF	-	TRBV12-3/TRBV12-4	TRBJ2-7	-
TGTGCCAGCAGTTTCTCAAGATTGAGGGGGCATCAGCCCCAGCATTTT	CASSFSRLRGHQPQHF	few	TRBV25-1	TRBJ1-5	TRBD1
TGTGCCAGCAGCTTATATGAGGAGCAGTACTTC	CASSLYEEQYF	many	TRBV7-9	TRBJ2-7	-
TGTGCCAGCAGTGAAGGGGAGTTCACCTACAATGAGCAGTTCTTC	CASSEGEFTYNEQFF	once	TRBV25-1	TRBJ2-1	-
TGTGCCAGCAGCGTAGGAGACACCTTAGGAACTAATGAAAAACTGTTTTTT	CASSVGDTLGTNEKLFF	-	TRBV9	TRBJ1-4	-
TGCAGTGCCCCGAAGGACATGTCAAGCTCCTACGAGCAGTACTTC	CSAPKDMSSSYEQYF	few	TRBV20-1	TRBJ2-7	-
TGTGCCACCAGCCTAGACTCTTTGGGAACTCAAGAGACCCAGTACTTC	CATSLDSLGTQETQYF	few	TRBV15	TRBJ2-5	-
TGCAGGACAGGGGGGCACTCCTACGAGCAGTACTTC	CRTGGHSYEQYF	many	TRBV29-1	TRBJ2-7	TRBD1
TGCGCCAGCGGACAGTCTAGCACTGAAGCTTTCTTT	CASGQSSTEAFF	few	TRBV2	TRBJ1-1	-
TGTGCCAGCAGTGACCCGACAGGGGATCAGCCCCAGCATTTT	CASSDPTGDQPQHF	-	TRBV2	TRBJ1-5	TRBD1
TGCGCCAGCAGCAAAATCCCGGGACAGGGGTTGGGCTACACCTTC	CASSKIPGQGLGYTF	-	TRBV5-1	TRBJ1-2	TRBD1
TGTGCCAGCAGCTTTTTCGGGTCGTCCGGGGAGCTGTTTTTT	CASSFFGSSGELFF	-	TRBV25-1	TRBJ2-2	-
TGCAGCGCCCGCGGGGCAGGCCTTGACTCCTACGAGCAGTACTTC	CSARGAGLDSYEQYF	many	TRBV29-1	TRBJ2-7	-